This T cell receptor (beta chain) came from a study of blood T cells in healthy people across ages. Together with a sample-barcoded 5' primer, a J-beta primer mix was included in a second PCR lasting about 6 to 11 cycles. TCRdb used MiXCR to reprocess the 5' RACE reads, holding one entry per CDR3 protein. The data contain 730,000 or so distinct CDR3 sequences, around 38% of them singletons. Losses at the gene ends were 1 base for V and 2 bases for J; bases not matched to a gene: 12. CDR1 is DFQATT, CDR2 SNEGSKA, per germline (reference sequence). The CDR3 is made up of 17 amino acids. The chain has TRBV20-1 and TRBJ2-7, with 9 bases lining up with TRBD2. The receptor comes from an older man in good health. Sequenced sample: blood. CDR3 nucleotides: TGCAGTGCTAGAGCGGTTGGTGAGGCTAGCGGGGCCTACGAGCAGTACTTC. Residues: CSARAVGEASGAYEQYF.